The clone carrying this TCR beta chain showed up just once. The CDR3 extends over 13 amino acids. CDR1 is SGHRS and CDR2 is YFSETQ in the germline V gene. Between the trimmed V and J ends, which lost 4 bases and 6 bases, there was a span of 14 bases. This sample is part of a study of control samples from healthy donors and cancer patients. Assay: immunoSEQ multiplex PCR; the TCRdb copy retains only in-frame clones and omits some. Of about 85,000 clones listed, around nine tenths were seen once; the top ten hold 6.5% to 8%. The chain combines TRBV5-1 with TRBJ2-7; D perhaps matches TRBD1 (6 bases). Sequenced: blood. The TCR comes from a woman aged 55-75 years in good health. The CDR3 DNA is TGCGCCAGCAGCCCCGGACAGTCTAGCGAGCAGTACTTC. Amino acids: CASSPGQSSEQYF.